What follows describes a single T cell receptor beta chain. The data were obtained in a study of technical replicates of blood from several donors. TCRdb keeps only in-frame clones here, not all; method: immunoSEQ multiplex PCR. Of around 72,000 clones listed, approximately 98% are singletons. V was pared by 4 bases and J by 11 bases, with 10 bases of the junction left unmatched. CDR1 is SGHTA, CDR2 FQGTGA, per germline. The CDR3 has 13 residues. The source is a human donor in good health. The specimen was T cells isolated from PBMCs. The chain couples TRBV7-3 to TRBJ1-1; 7 bases match TRBD1. The CDR3 DNA reads as TGTGCCAGCAGCTCGACAGGACTCAGGGGGGCTTTCTTT. This encodes CASSSTGLRGAFF.